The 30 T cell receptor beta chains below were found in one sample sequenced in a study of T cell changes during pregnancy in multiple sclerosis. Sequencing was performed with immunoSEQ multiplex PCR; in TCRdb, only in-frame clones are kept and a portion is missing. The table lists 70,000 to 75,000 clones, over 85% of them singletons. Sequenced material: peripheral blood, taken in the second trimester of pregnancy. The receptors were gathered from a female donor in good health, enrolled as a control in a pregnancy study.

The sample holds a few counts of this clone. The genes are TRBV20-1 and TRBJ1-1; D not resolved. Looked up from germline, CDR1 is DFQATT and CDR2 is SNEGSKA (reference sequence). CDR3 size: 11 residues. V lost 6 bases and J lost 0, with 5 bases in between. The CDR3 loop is CSAPMNTEAFF. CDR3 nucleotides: TGCAGTGCCCCCATGAACACTGAAGCTTTCTTT.

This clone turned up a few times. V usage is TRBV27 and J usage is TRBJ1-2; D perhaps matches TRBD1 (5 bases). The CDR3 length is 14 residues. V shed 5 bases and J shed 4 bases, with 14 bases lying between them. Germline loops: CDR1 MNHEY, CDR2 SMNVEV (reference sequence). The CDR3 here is CASSPPGGIYGYTF. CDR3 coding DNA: TGTGCCAGCAGTCCCCCTGGGGGGATCTATGGCTACACCTTC.

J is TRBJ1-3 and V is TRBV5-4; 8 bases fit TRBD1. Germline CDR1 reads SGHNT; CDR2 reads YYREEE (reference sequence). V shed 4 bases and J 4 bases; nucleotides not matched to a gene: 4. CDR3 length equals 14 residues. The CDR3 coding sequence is TGTGCCAGCAGCGCCAGACAGGGGGGAAACACCATATATTTT. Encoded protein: CASSARQGGNTIYF.

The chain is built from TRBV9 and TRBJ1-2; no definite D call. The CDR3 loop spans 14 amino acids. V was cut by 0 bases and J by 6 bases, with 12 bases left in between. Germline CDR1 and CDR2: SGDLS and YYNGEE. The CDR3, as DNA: TGTGCCAGCAGCGTAGATATGACATTCCATGGCTACACCTTC. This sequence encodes CASSVDMTFHGYTF.

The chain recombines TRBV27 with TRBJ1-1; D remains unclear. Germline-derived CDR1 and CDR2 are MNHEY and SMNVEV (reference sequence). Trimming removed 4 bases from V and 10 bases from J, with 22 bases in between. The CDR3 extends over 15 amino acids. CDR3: CASSYSWAGIVRAFF. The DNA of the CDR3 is TGTGCCAGCAGTTATTCGTGGGCGGGGATTGTTAGAGCTTTCTTT.

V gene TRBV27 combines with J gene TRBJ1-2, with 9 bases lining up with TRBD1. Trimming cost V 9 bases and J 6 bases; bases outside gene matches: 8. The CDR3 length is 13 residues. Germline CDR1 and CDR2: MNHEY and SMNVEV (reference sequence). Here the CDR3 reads CASTGQGLNGYTF. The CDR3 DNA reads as TGTGCCAGTACCGGACAGGGGTTAAATGGCTACACCTTC.

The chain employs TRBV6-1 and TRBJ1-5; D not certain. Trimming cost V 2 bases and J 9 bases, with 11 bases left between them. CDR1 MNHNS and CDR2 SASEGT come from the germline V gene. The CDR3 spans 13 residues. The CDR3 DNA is TGTGCCAGCAGTGAAAGCGCGGCGTTGCCCCAGCATTTT. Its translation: CASSESAALPQHF.

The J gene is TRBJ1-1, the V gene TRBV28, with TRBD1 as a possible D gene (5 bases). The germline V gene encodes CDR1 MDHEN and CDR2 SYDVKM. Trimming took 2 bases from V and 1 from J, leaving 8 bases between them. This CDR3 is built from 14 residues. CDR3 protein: CASSLGTGNTEAFF. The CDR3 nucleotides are TGTGCCAGCAGTTTAGGGACTGGGAACACTGAAGCTTTCTTT.

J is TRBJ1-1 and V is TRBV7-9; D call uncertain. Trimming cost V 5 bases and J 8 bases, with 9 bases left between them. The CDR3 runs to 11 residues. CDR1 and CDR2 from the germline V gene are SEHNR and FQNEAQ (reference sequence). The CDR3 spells CASSLTLEAFF. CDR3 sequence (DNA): TGTGCCAGCAGCCTAACCCTAGAAGCTTTCTTT.

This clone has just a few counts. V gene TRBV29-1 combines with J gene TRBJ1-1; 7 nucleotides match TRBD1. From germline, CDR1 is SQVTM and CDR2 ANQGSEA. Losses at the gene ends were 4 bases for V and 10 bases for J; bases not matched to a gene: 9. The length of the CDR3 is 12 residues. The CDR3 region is CSVGDAGTAAFF. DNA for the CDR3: TGCAGCGTTGGAGATGCGGGGACAGCAGCTTTCTTT.

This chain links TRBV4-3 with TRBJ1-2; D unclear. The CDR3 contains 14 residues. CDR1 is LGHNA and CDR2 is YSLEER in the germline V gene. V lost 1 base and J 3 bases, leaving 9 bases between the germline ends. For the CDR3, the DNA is TGCGCCAGCAGCCAAGGGGCGCTCGACTATGGCTACACCTTC. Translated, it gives CASSQGALDYGYTF.

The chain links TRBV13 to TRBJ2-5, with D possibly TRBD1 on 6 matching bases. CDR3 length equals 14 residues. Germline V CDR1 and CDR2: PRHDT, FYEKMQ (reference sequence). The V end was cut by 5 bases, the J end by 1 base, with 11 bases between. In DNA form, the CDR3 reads TGTGCCAGCAGCACGACAGGCAGCCAAGAGACCCAGTACTTC. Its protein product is CASSTTGSQETQYF.

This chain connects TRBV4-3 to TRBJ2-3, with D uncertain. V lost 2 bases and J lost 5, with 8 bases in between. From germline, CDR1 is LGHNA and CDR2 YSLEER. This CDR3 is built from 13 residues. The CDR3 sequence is CASSQNSGDTQYF. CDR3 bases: TGCGCCAGCAGCCAAAACTCTGGAGATACGCAGTATTTT.

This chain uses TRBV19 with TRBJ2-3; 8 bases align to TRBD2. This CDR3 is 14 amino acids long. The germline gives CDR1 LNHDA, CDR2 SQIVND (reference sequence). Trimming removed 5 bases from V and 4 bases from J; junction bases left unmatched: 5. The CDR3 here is CASSLGLGADTQYF. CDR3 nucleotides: TGTGCCAGTAGTCTGGGACTAGGCGCAGATACGCAGTATTTT.

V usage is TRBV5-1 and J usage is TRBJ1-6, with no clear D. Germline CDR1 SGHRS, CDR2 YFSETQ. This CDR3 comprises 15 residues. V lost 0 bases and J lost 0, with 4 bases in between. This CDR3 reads CASSLADSYNSPLHF. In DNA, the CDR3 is TGCGCCAGCAGCTTGGCAGACTCCTATAATTCACCCCTCCACTTT.

CDR3 in DNA: TGTGCCATCAGTGAAGGAGGGACCTCTGGAAACACCATATATTTT. Residues: CAISEGGTSGNTIYF. The V gene is TRBV10-3, the J gene TRBJ1-3; possible D gene TRBD1, 5 bases. Trimming left V 3 bases short and J 0 bases short, with 9 bases between. The CDR3 is made up of 15 amino acids. Germline lookup yields CDR1 ENHRY and CDR2 SYGVKD.

The CDR3 region has the DNA TGTGCCAGCAGTGCCTTAGCGGGGGGCACAGATACGCAGTATTTT. Its translation is CASSALAGGTDTQYF. The gene calls are TRBV6-6 and TRBJ2-3, with 9 nucleotides matching TRBD2. The V gene end was trimmed by 5 bases and the J gene end by 1 base; junction bases not matched to a gene: 4. CDR3 size: 15 residues. Germline V gene data show CDR1 as MNHNY and CDR2 as SVGAGI (reference sequence).

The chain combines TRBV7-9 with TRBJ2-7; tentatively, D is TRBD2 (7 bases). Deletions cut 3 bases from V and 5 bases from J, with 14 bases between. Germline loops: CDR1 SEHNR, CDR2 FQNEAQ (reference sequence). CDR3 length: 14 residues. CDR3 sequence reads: CASSFGGAENEQYF. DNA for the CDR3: TGTGCCAGCAGCTTTGGGGGGGCCGAAAACGAGCAGTACTTC.

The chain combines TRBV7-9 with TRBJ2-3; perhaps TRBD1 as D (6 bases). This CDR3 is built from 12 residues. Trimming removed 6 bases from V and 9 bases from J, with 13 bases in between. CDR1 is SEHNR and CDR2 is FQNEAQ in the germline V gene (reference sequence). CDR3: CASSLGQQTQYF. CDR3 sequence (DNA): TGTGCCAGCAGTCTCGGACAGCAAACGCAGTATTTT.

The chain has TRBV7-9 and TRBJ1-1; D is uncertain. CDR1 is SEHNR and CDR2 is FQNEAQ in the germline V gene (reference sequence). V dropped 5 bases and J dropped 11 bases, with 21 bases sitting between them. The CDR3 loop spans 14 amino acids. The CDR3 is CASSPGEGLPEAFF. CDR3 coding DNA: TGTGCCAGCAGCCCCGGCGAAGGCCTCCCGGAGGCTTTCTTT.

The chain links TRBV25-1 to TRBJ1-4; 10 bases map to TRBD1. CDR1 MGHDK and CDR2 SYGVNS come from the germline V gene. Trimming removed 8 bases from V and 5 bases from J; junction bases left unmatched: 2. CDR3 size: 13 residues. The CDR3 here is CASGDRGNEKLFF. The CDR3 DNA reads TGTGCCAGCGGGGACAGGGGAAATGAAAAACTGTTTTTT.

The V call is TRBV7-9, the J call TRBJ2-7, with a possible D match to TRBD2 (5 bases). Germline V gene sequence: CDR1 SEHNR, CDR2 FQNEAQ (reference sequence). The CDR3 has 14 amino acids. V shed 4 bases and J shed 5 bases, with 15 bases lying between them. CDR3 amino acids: CASSSGGLFDEQYF. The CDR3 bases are TGTGCCAGCAGCTCCGGCGGGCTCTTCGACGAGCAGTACTTC.

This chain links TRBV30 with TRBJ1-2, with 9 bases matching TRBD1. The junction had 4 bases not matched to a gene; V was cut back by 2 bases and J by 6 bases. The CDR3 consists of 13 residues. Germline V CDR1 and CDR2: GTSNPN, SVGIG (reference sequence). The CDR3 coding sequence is TGTGCCTGGAGTCAGGGACAGGGAGATGGCTACACCTTC. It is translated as CAWSQGQGDGYTF.

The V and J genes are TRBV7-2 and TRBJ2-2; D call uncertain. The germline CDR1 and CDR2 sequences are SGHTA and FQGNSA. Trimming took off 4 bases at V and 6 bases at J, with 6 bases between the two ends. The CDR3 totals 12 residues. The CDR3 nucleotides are TGTGCCAGCAGCTCACTGTCCGGGGAGCTGTTTTTT. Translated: CASSSLSGELFF.

The CDR3 DNA reads TGTGCCAGCAGCCCCCGGGACAGGGTGTCCACCGGGGAGCTGTTTTTT. Protein: CASSPRDRVSTGELFF. The V and J genes are TRBV9 and TRBJ2-2; 9 nucleotides agree with TRBD1. This CDR3 comprises 16 residues. Per germline, CDR1 SGDLS and CDR2 YYNGEE. V was pared by 4 bases and J by 4 bases, with 8 bases of the junction left unmatched.

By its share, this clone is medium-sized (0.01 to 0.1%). The CDR3 DNA reads as TGTGCCAGCAGCTTCGACAGATACGAGCAGTACTTC. Translation gives CASSFDRYEQYF. The rearrangement joins TRBV2 to TRBJ2-7; possibly TRBD1 for D (5 bases). The V end was cut by 6 bases, the J end by 4 bases, with 10 bases between. The CDR3 runs 12 residues. Germline loops: CDR1 SNHLY, CDR2 FYNNEI.

CDR3 DNA: TGCGCCAGCAGCCTCGGTACAGGGGGCCACTACAATGAGCAGTTCTTC. This translates into CASSLGTGGHYNEQFF. This chain links TRBV5-1 with TRBJ2-1; TRBD1 matches 9 bases. This CDR3 region has 16 residues. Germline V gene sequence: CDR1 SGHRS, CDR2 YFSETQ. V was pared by 4 bases and J by 3 bases, with 8 bases of the junction left unmatched.

CDR3 residues: CASSYTGAGEKLFF. In DNA form, the CDR3 reads TGTGCCAGCAGCTATACAGGGGCTGGTGAAAAACTGTTTTTT. The V call is TRBV5-5, the J call TRBJ1-4; 7 bases are shared with TRBD1. V was pared by 3 bases and J by 7 bases, with 6 bases of the junction left unmatched. Germline V CDR1 and CDR2: SGHKS, YYEKEE (reference sequence). The CDR3 length is 14 residues.

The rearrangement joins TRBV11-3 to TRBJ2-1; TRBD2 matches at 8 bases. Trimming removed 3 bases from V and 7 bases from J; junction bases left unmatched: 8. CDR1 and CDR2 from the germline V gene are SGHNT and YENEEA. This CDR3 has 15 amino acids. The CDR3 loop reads CASSFRTGRDNEQFF. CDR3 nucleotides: TGTGCCAGCAGCTTTCGAACCGGGAGGGATAATGAGCAGTTCTTC.

The CDR3 bases are TGTGCCAGCAGTCCTCGGGACAGGGTAAATCAGCCCCAGCATTTT. This translates into CASSPRDRVNQPQHF. The gene calls are TRBV6-5 and TRBJ1-5; 9 bases match TRBD1. The CDR3 has 15 residues. The ends lost 5 bases at V and 4 bases at J; junction bases unmatched: 6. CDR1 is MNHEY, CDR2 SVGAGI, per germline.